This TCR beta chain came from a study of CD8 T cells in ankylosing spondylitis. Germline CDR1 reads SGHTA; CDR2 reads FQGNSA. Trimming took 6 bases from V and 5 from J, leaving 17 bases between them. The CDR3 sequence is 14 residues long. Study conclusions and caveats: Within ankylosing spondylitis blood, a TCR beta motif made up of fewer than ten highly homologous variants appeared to be characteristic.

A quantitative 5'-RACE method, one with molecular barcodes, was used to make TCR beta libraries. Via MiXCR, TCRdb re-called the 5' RACE reads, giving one row per CDR3 protein. The sample carries fewer than 500,000 distinct CDR3 sequences, 25% to 30% recorded once. As concerns this clonotype: Its antigen is still unknown.

Sample: blood, either unsorted or a sorted T cell fraction (not recorded which). This chain joins TRBV7-2 and TRBJ2-7; D is undetermined. The sequence derives from a male donor with ankylosing spondylitis. CDR3 residues: CASRNTPWPHEQYF. CDR3 coding DNA: TGTGCCAGCAGGAACACCCCGTGGCCCCACGAGCAGTACTTC.